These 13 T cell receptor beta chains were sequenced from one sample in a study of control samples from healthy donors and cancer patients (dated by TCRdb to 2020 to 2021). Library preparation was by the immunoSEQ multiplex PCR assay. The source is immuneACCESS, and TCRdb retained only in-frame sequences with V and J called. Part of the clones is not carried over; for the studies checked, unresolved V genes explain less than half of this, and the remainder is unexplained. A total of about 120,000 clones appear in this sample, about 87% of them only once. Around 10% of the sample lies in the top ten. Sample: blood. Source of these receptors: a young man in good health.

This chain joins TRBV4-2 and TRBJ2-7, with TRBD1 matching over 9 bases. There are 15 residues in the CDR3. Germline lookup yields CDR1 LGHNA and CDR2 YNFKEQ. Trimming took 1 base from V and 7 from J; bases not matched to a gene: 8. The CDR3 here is CASSQGDRVKGEQYF. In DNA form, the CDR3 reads TGTGCCAGCAGCCAAGGGGACAGGGTTAAAGGGGAGCAGTACTTC.

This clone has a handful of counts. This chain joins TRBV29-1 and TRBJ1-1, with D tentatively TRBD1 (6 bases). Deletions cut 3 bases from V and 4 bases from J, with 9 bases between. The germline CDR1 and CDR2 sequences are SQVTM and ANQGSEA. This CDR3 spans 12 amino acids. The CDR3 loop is CSVDGQPTEAFF. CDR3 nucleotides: TGCAGCGTTGATGGACAGCCCACTGAAGCTTTCTTT.

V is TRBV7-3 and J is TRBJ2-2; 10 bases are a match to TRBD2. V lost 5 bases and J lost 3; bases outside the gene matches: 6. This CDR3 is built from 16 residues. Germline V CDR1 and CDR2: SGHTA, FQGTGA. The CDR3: CASSPSGTSDTGELFF. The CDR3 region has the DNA TGTGCCAGCAGCCCCTCAGGGACTAGCGACACCGGGGAGCTGTTTTTT.

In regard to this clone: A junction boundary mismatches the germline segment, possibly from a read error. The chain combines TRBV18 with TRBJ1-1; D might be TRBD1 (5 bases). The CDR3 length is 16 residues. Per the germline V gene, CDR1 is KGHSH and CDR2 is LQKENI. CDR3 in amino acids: CASSPPNGQMNAEAFF. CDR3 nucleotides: TGTGCCAGCTCACCACCGAACGGACAAATGAACGCTGAAGCTTTCTTT.

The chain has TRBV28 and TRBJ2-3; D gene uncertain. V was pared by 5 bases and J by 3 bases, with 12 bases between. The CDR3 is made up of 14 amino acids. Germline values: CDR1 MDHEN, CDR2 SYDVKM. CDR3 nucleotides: TGTGCCAGCAGTCTCGGGCAAGGGACAGATACGCAGTATTTT. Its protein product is CASSLGQGTDTQYF.

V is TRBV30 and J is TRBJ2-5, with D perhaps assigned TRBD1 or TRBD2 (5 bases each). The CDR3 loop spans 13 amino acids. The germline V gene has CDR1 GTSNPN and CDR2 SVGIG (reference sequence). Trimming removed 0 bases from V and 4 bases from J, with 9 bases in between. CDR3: CAWSVTGAETQYF. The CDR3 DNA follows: TGTGCCTGGAGTGTAACCGGGGCAGAGACCCAGTACTTC.

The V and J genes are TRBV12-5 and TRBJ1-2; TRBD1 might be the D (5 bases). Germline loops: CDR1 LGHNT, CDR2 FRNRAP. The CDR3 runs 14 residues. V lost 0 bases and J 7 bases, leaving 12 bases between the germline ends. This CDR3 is CASGLVGRTPGYTF. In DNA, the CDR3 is TGTGCTAGTGGTTTGGTAGGGAGGACACCTGGCTACACCTTC. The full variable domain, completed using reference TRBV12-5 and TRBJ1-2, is DARVTQTPRHKVTEMGQEVTMRCQPILGHNTVFWYRQTMMQGLELLAYFRNRAPLDDSGMPKDRFSAEMPDATLATLKIQPSEPRDSAVYFCASGLVGRTPGYTFGSGTRLTVV.

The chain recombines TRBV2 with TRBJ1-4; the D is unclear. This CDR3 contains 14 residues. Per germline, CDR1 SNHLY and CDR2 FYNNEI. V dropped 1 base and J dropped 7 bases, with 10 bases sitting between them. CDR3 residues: CASSEGYGFEKLFF. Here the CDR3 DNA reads TGTGCCAGCAGTGAAGGTTATGGGTTTGAAAAACTGTTTTTT.

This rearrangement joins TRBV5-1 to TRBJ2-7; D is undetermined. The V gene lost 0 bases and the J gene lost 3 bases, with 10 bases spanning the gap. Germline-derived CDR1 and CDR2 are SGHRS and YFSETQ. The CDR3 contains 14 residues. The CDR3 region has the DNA TGCGCCAGCAGCTTGGTGGGAAAAAACTACGAGCAGTACTTC. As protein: CASSLVGKNYEQYF.

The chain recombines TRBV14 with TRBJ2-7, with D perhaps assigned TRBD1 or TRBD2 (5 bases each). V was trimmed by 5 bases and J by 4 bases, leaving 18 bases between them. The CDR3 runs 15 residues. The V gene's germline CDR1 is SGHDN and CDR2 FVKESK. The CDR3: CASSYKSAGTYEQYF. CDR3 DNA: TGTGCCAGCAGCTACAAGTCGGCAGGGACGTACGAGCAGTACTTC.

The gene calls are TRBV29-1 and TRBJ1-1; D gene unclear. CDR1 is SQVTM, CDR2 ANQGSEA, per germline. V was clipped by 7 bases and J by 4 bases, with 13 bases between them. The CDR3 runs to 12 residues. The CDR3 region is CSAPGRGTEAFF. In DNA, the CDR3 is TGCAGCGCTCCTGGTCGGGGCACTGAAGCTTTCTTT.

The DNA of the CDR3 is TGCGCCAGCAGCCAAGATAGTGGCGGGGCTAGCACAGATACGCAGTATTTT. Its protein is CASSQDSGGASTDTQYF. The chain uses TRBV4-1 and TRBJ2-3, with a tentative D call TRBD2 (6 bases). This CDR3 is 17 amino acids long. Per the germline V gene, CDR1 is MGHRA and CDR2 is YSYEKL. Between the trimmed V and J ends, which lost 0 bases and 0 bases, there was a span of 13 bases.

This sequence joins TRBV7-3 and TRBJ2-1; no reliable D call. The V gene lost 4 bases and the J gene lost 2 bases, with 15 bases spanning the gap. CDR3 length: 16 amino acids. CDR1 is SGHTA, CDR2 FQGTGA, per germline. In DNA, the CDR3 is TGTGCCAGCAGCTCAGTAGCAGTAAGGCCCTACAATGAGCAGTTCTTC. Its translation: CASSSVAVRPYNEQFF.